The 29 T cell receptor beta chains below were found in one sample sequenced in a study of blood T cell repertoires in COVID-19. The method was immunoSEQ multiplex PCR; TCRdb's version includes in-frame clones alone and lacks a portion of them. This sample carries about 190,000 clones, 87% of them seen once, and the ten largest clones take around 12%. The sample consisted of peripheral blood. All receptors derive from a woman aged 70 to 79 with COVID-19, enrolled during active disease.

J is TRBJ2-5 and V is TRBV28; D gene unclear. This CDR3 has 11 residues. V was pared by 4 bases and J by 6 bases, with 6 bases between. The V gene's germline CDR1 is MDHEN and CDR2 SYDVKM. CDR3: CASSYSKTQYF. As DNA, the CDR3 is TGTGCCAGCAGTTACTCAAAGACCCAGTACTTC.

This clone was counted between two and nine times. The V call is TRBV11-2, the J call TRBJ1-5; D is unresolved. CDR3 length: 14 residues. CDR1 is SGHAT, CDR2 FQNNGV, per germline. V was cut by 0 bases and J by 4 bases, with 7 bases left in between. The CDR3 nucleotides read TGTGCCAGCAGCTTAGACAGAACAAATCAGCCCCAGCATTTT. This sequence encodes CASSLDRTNQPQHF.

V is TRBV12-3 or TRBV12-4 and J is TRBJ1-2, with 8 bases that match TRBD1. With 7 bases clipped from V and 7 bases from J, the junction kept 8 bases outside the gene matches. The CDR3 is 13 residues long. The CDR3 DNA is TGTGCCAGCACCTTCGGACAGGGAAGTGGCTACACCTTC. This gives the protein CASTFGQGSGYTF.

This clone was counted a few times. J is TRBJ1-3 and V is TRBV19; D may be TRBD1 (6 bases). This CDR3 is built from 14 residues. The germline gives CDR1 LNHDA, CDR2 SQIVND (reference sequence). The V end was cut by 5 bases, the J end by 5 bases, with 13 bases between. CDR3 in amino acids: CASSVTQGRNTIYF. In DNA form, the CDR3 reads TGTGCCAGTAGTGTCACCCAGGGGCGAAACACCATATATTTT.

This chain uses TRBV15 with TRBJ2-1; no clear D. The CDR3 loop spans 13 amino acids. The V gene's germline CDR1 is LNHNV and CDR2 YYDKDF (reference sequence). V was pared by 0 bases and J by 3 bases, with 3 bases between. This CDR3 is CATSRDVYNEQFF. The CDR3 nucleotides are TGTGCCACCAGCAGAGACGTCTACAATGAGCAGTTCTTC.

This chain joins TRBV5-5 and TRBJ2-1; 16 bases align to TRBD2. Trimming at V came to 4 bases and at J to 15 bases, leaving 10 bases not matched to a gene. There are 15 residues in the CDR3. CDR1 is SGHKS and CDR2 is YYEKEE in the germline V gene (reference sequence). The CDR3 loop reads CASSGAGTSGRGTFF. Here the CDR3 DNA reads TGTGCCAGCAGCGGAGCCGGGACTAGCGGGAGGGGGACGTTCTTC.

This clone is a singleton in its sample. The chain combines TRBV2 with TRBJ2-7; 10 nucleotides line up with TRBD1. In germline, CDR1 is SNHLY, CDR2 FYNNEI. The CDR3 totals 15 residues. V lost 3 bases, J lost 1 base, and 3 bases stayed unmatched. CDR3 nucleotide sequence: TGTGCCAGCAGTGATGTGGGACAGGGGTCCTACGAGCAGTACTTC. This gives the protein CASSDVGQGSYEQYF.

In DNA, the CDR3 is TGTGCCTGGAGTGGACAGGGTCGCTCACCCCTCCACTTT. Protein sequence: CAWSGQGRSPLHF. The V gene is TRBV30, the J gene TRBJ1-6, with TRBD1 identical over 7 bases. CDR1 and CDR2 from the germline V gene are GTSNPN and SVGIG (reference sequence). J gave up 10 bases and V 1 base, and 4 bases lay outside the gene matches. This CDR3 contains 13 residues. The full variable domain, completed using reference TRBV30 and TRBJ1-6, is SQTIHQWPATLVQPVGSPLSLECTVEGTSNPNLYWYRQAAGRGLQLLFYSVGIGQISSEVPQNLSASRPQDRQFILSSKKLLLSDSGFYLCAWSGQGRSPLHFGNGTRLTVT.

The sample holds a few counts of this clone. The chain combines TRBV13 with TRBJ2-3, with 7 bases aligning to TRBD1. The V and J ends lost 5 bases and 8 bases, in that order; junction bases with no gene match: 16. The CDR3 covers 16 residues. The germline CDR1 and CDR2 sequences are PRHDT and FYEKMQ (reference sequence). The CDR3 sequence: CASSGNRGHEPSTQYF. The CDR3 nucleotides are TGTGCCAGCAGCGGTAACAGGGGACATGAACCGAGTACGCAGTATTTT.

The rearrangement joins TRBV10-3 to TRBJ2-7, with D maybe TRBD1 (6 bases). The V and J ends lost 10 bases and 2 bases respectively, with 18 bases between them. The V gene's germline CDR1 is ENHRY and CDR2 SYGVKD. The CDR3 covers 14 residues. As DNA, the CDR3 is TGTGCCACCTCCCCCGGGACACCTACCTACGAGCAGTACTTC. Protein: CATSPGTPTYEQYF.

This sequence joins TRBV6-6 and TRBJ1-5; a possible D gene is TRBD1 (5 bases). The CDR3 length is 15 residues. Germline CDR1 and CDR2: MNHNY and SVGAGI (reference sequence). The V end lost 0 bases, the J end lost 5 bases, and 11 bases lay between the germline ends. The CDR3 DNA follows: TGTGCCAGCAGTTACTCAGGGGATGGGGATCAGCCCCAGCATTTT. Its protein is CASSYSGDGDQPQHF.

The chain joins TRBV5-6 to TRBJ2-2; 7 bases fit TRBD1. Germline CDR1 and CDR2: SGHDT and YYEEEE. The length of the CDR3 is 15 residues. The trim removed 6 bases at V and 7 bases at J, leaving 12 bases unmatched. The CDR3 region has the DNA TGTGCCAGCACCCCCCCCGAGACAGGGAACGGGGAGCTGTTTTTT. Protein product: CASTPPETGNGELFF.

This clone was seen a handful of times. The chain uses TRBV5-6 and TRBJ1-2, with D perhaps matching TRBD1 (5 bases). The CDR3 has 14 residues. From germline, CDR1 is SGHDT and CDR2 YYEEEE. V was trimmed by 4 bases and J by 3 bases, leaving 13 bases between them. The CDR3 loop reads CASSGGTAYYGYTF. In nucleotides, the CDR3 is TGTGCCAGCAGCGGGGGGACTGCCTACTATGGCTACACCTTC.

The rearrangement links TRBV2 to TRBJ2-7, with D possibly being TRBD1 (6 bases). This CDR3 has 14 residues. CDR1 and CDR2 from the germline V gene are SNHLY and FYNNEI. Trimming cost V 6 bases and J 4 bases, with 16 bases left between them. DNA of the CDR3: TGTGCCAGCAGCATACAGGGAAGCCTTTACGAGCAGTACTTC. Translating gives CASSIQGSLYEQYF.

The CDR3 DNA follows: TGTGCCAGCAGGTTGAATACGGGGGACTCACCCCTCCACTTT. It yields the protein CASRLNTGDSPLHF. The chain uses TRBV27 and TRBJ1-6, with TRBD1 as a possible D gene (5 bases). The germline V and J ends were trimmed by 6 bases and 10 bases, with 16 bases remaining between them. The CDR3 consists of 14 residues. The germline V gene has CDR1 MNHEY and CDR2 SMNVEV (reference sequence).

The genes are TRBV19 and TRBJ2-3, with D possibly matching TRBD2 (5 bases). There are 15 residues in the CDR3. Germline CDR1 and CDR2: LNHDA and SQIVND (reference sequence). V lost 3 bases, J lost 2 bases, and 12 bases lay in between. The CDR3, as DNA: TGTGCCAGTAGTATTTACGGGGAACTCACAGATACGCAGTATTTT. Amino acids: CASSIYGELTDTQYF.

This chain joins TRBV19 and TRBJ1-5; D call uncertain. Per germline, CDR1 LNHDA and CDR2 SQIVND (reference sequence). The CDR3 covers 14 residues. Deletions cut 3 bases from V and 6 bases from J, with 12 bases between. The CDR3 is CASSIPGVGQPQHF. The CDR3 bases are TGTGCCAGTAGTATCCCCGGGGTTGGTCAGCCCCAGCATTTT.

The CDR3 protein is CATSRGGQRPDTEAFF. The CDR3 nucleotides are TGTGCCACCAGCAGAGGGGGACAGCGGCCGGACACTGAAGCTTTCTTT. V and J are TRBV15 and TRBJ1-1, with TRBD1 matching over 7 bases. Looked up from germline, CDR1 is LNHNV and CDR2 is YYDKDF (reference sequence). The CDR3 extends over 16 amino acids. J lost 3 bases, V lost 1 base, and 8 bases had no gene match.

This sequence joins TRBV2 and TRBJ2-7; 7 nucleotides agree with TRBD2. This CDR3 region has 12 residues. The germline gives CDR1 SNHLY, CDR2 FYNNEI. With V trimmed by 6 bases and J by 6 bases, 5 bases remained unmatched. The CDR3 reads CASRRETAEQYF. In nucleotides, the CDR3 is TGTGCCAGCAGGCGGGAGACGGCCGAGCAGTACTTC.

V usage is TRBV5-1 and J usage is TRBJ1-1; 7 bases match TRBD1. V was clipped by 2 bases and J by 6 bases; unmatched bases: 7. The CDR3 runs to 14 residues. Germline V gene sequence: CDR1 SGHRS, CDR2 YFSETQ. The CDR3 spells CASSFTGDGPEAFF. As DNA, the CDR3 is TGCGCCAGCAGCTTTACAGGGGATGGGCCTGAAGCTTTCTTT.

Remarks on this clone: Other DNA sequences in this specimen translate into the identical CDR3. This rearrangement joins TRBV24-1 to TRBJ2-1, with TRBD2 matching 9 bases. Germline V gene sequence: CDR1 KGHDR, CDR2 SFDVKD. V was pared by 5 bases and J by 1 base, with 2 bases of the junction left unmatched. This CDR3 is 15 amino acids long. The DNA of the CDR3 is TGTGCCACCAGTGTAGCGGGAGTATCCTACAATGAGCAGTTCTTC. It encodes CATSVAGVSYNEQFF.

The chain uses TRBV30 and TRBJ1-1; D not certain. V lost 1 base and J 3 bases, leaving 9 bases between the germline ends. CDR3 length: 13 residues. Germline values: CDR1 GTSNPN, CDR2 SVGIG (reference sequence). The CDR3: CAWSEDADTEAFF. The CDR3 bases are TGTGCCTGGAGTGAGGATGCGGACACTGAAGCTTTCTTT.

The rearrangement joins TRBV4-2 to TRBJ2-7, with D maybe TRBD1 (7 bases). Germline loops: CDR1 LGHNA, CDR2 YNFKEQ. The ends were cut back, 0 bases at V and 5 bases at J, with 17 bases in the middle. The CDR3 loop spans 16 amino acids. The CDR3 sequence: CASSQDPNRGGDEQYF. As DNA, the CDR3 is TGTGCCAGCAGCCAAGACCCGAACAGGGGAGGCGACGAGCAGTACTTC.

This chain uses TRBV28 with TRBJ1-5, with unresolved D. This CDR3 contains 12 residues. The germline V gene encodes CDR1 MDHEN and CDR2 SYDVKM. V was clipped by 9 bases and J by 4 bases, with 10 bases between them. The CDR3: CASDAGNQPQHF. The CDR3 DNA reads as TGTGCCAGTGATGCGGGGAATCAGCCCCAGCATTTT.

CDR3 protein: CASSSLAGGLGDEQFF. The CDR3 bases are TGCGCCAGCAGCTCTCTAGCGGGAGGGCTCGGCGATGAGCAGTTCTTC. This sequence joins TRBV5-1 and TRBJ2-1; 12 bases line up with TRBD2. Germline values: CDR1 SGHRS, CDR2 YFSETQ. This CDR3 region has 16 residues. J was trimmed by 8 bases and V by 3 bases; bases with no gene match: 9.

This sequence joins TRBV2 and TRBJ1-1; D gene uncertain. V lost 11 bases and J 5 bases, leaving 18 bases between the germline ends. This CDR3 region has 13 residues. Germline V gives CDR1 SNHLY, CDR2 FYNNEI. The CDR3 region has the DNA TGTGCCGGCGAGACGGGAGGTTATACTGAAGCTTTCTTT. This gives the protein CAGETGGYTEAFF.

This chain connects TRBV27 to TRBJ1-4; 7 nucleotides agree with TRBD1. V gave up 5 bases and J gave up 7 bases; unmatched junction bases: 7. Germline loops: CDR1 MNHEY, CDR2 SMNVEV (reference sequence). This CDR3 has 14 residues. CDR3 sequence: CASSPDRVFEKLFF. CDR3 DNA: TGTGCCAGCAGTCCCGACAGGGTATTTGAAAAACTGTTTTTT.

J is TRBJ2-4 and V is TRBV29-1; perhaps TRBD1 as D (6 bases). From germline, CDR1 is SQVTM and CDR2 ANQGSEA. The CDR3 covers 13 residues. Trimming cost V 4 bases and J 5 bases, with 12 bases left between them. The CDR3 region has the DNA TGCAGCGTTGCCCGGGACACCCAAAACATTCAGTACTTC. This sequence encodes CSVARDTQNIQYF.

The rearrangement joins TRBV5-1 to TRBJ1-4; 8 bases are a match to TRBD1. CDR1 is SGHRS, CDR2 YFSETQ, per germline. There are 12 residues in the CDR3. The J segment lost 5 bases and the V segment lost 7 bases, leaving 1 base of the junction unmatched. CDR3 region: CASGTGNEKLFF. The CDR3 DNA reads TGCGCCAGCGGGACAGGAAATGAAAAACTGTTTTTT.